This TCR beta chain derives from a study of OX40 agonist ivuxolimab in advanced cancers. Study overall: The patients got ivuxolimab, which is an agonistic anti-OX40 (CD134) antibody. Averaging about 60 years in age, with a range of roughly 23 to 80, the cohort was about 86% male. Study-level findings and limits: Doses of 0.1 to 3.0 mg/kg were accompanied by clonal expansion of CD4+ and CD8+ blood T cells by week 6. In the expanded peripheral T cells, antigen specificity was never determined.

TCRdb's table, derived via immunoSEQ multiplex PCR, lists solely in-frame clones and lacks some. The repertoire includes around 27,000 clones, about 70% of them detected once, and 14% sits in the top ten. The CDR3 is made up of 13 amino acids. Germline V gives CDR1 SGHTA, CDR2 FQGTGA. V lost 4 bases and J 5 bases, leaving 8 bases between the germline ends. This clone was counted a few times. Antigen unknown. V gene TRBV7-3 combines with J gene TRBJ2-2, with D possibly TRBD2 on 5 matching bases. The receptor's source is an adult with an advanced solid tumor such as melanoma, head and neck, liver or kidney cancer. The sample consisted of CD4+ or CD8+ T cells sorted from blood, taken in a trial of the OX40 agonist ivuxolimab. CDR3 amino acids: CASSSTGTGELFF. CDR3 nucleotides: TGTGCCAGCAGCTCGACGGGGACCGGGGAGCTGTTTTTT.